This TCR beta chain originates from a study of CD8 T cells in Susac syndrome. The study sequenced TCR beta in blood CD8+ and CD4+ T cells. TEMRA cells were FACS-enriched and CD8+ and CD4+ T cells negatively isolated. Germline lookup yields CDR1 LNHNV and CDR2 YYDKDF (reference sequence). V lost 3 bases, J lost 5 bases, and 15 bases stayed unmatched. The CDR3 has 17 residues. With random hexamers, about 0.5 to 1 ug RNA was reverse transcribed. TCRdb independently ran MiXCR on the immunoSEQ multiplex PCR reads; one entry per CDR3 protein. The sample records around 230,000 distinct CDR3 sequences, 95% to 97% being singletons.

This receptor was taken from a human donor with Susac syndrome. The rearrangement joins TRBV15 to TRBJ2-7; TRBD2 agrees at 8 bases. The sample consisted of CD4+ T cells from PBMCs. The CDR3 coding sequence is TGTGCCACCAGCAGCAGCAGGCTTTTGCGGGAGGATCACGAGCAGTACTTC. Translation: CATSSSRLLREDHEQYF.